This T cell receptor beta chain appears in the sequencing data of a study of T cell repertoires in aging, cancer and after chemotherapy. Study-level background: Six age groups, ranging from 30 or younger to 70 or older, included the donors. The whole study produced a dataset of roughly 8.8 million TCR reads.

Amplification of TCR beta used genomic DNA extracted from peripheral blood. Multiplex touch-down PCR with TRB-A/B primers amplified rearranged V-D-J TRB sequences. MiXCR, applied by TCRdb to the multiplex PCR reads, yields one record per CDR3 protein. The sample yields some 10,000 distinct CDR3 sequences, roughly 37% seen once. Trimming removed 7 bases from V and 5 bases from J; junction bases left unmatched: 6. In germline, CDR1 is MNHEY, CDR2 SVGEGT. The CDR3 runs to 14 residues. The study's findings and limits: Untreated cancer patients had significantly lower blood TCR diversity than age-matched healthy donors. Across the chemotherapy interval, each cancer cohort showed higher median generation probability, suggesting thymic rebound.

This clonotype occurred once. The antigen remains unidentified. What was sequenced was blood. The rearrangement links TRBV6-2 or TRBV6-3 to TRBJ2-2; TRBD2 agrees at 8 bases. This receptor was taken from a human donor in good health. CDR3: CASKEAGETGELFF. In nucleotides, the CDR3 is TGTGCCAGCAAGGAAGCGGGAGAAACCGGGGAGCTGTTTTTT.